This entry is about one T cell receptor beta chain. The data derive from a study of long-term antiretroviral therapy in people with HIV. Overall study: The earliest specimens came about a decade ahead of the 2015 immediate-ART recommendation.

Trimming cost V 3 bases and J 6 bases, with 10 bases left between them. Germline V gene lookup returns CDR1 MNHEY and CDR2 SMNVEV (reference sequence). There are 13 residues in the CDR3. An immunoSEQ assay, version v3.0, was performed at survey level. TCRdb keeps only in-frame clones here, not all; method: immunoSEQ multiplex PCR. The sample shows just under 20,000 clones, 76% of them seen only once. The source is a man younger than 30 with HIV. The sequences come from unsorted PBMCs, collected 0.5 years before starting antiretroviral therapy. The chain joins TRBV27 to TRBJ2-3; possible D gene TRBD1, 5 bases. The CDR3 DNA is TGTGCCAGCAGTTTGGGGAAGGGGGATACGCAGTATTTT. Residues: CASSLGKGDTQYF.